This T cell receptor beta chain derives from a study of T cells in Graves' hyperthyroidism and ophthalmopathy. This CDR3 spans 15 amino acids. Germline lookup yields CDR1 SEHNR and CDR2 FQNEAQ (reference sequence). It was RNA transcripts that yielded the amplified TCR beta CDR3 regions. RT-PCR in the first round (using the HTBI primer set) targeted the TCR CDR3. From the multiplex PCR reads, TCRdb called clonotypes with MiXCR, one entry per CDR3 protein. Of hundreds of thousands of distinct CDR3 sequences in the sample, 46% were seen once. As regards this clonotype: A much larger clone lies a single base off, so this may be a read error.

Sample: peripheral blood or thyroid tissue (not recorded which). The sequence was collected from a woman aged 18-29 years with Graves' hyperthyroidism. The chain couples TRBV7-9 to TRBJ1-6, with TRBD1 matching 7 bases. The CDR3 coding sequence is TGTGCCAGCAGCAGAGGGACAGCCTATAGTTCACCCCTCCACTTT. Its protein product is CASSRGTAYSSPLHF. Full variable domain (remainder filled in from reference TRBV7-9 and TRBJ1-6): DTGVSQNPRHKITKRGQNVTFRCDPISEHNRLYWYRQTLGQGPEFLTYFQNEAQLEKSRLLSDRFSAERPKGSFSTLEIQRTEQGDSAMYLCASSRGTAYSSPLHFGNGTRLTVT.